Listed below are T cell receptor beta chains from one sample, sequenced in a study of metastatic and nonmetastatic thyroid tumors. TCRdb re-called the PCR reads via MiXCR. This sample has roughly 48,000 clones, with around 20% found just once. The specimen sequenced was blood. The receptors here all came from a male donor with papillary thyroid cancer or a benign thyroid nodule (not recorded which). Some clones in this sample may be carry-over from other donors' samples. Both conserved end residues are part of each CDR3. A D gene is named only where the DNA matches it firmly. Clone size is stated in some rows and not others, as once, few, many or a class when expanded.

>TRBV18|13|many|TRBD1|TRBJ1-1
TGTGCCAGCTCACCTAGGCAGGGGGATGAAGCTTTCTTT
CASSPRQGDEAFF
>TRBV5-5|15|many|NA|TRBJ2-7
TGTGCCAGCAGCTTGGCAGGGGAACTCTACTACGAGCAGTACTTC
CASSLAGELYYEQYF
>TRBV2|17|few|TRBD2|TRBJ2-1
TGTGCCAGCAGCTCCACTGTGGGACTAGCGGGAGCTAATGAGCAGTTCTTC
CASSSTVGLAGANEQFF
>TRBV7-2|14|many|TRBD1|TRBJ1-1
TGTGCCAGCAGCTTACAGGGGGCATACACTGAAGCTTTCTTT
CASSLQGAYTEAFF
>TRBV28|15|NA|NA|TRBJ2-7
TGTGCCAGCAGTCCCCTTCGGGAGCGGGCCTACGAGCAGTACTTC
CASSPLRERAYEQYF
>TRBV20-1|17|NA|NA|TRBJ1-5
TGCAGTGCTAGTTTGCCTGGCGGGGGCCATGTCAATCAGCCCCAGCATTTT
CSASLPGGGHVNQPQHF
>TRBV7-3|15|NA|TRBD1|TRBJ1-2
TGTGCCAGCAGCTTAAGCCCCGACAGGGCCTATGGCTACACCTTC
CASSLSPDRAYGYTF
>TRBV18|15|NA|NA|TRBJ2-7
TGTGCCAGCTCACCTGTAGCGGTAGGGACCTACGAGCAGTACTTC
CASSPVAVGTYEQYF
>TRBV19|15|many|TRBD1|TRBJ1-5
TGTGCCAGTAGTTCCCGGGACAGGGTGTGGGAGCCCCAGCATTTT
CASSSRDRVWEPQHF
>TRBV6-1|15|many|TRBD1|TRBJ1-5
TGTGCCAGCATCGGACAGGGGCTTAGCAATCAGCCCCAGCATTTT
CASIGQGLSNQPQHF
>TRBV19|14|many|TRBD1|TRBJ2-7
TGTGCCAGTAGTCCCCCGGGACAGCCCTACGAGCAGTACTTC
CASSPPGQPYEQYF
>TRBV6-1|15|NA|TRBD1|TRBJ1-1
TGTGCCAGCAGAAACCCCGGGACAGCCCTCACTGAAGCTTTATTT
CASRNPGTALTEALF
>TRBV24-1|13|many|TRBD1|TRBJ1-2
TGTGCCACCAGGGCTCAGGGGGCGGATGGCTACACCTTC
CATRAQGADGYTF
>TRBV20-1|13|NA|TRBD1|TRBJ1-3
TGCAGTGCTAGAGGGACAGGGGAGCGTGCCATATATTTT
CSARGTGERAIYF
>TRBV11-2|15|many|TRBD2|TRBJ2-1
TGTGCCAGCAGCCTCTCTAGCGGGGCATACAATGAGCAGTTCTTC
CASSLSSGAYNEQFF
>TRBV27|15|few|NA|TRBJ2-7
TGTGCCAGCAGTTCGCCGGGACGGATTACCTACGAGCAGTACTTC
CASSSPGRITYEQYF
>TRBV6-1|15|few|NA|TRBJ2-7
TGTGCCATCATTGAGAGAGGGCCCAGCTCCTACGAGCAGTACTTC
CAIIERGPSSYEQYF
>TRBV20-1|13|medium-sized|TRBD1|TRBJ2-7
TGCAGTGCGCGGACAGGGTTCCCCTACGAGCAGTACTTC
CSARTGFPYEQYF
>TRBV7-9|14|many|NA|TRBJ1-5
TGTGCCAGCAGCTGGGGAAATAGCAATCAGCCCCAGCATTTT
CASSWGNSNQPQHF
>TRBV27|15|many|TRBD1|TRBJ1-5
TGTGCCAGCGCTATACAGGGGGCGCTGGGTCAGCCCCAGCATTTT
CASAIQGALGQPQHF
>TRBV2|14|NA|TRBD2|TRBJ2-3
TGTGCCACAGGGACTAGCGGGAGCGAAGATACGCAGTATTTT
CATGTSGSEDTQYF
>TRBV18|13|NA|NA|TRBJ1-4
TGTGCCAGCTCATCATCACTTAATGAAAAACTGTTTTTT
CASSSSLNEKLFF
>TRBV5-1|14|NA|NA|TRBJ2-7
TGCGCCAGCAGCGTTCAGTGGGGTTACGACGAGCAGTACTTC
CASSVQWGYDEQYF
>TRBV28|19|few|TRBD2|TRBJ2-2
TGTGCCATCAAGCCCGACAGTAGGCGGGGGGGGGCGAACACCGGGGAGCTGTTTTTT
CAIKPDSRRGGANTGELFF
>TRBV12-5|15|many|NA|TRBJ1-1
TGTGCTAGTGGTTTGGTACTTGGGTATGGGGAAGAAGCTTTCTTT
CASGLVLGYGEEAFF
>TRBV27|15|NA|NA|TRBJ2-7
TGTGCCAGCAGTTTACAACGGGCGATAGCGCGGGAGCAGTACTTC
CASSLQRAIAREQYF
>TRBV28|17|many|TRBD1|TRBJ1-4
TGTGCCAGCAGTTCCCGGGACAGGGCTTTATACAATGAAAAACTGTTTTTT
CASSSRDRALYNEKLFF
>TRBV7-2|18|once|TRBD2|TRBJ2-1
TGTGCCAGCAGCTTAGCCCCCGCGGGGGACGGGGGTAGGGATGAGCAGTTCTTC
CASSLAPAGDGGRDEQFF
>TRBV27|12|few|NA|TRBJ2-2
TGTGCCAGCAGTTGGCGTACCGGGGAGCTGTTTTTT
CASSWRTGELFF
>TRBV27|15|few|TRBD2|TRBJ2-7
TGTACCAGCAGTTTATCCCGCGGGAGTGTCAACGAGCAGTACTTC
CTSSLSRGSVNEQYF
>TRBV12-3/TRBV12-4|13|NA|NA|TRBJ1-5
TGTGCCAGAGGCGGCATGAGCAATCAGCCCCAGCATTTT
CARGGMSNQPQHF
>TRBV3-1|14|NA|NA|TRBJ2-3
TGTGCCAGCAGCCAAGATCCTCCTGAGAATACGCAGTATTTT
CASSQDPPENTQYF
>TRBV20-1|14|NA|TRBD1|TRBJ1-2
TGCAGTGCCACAGGACAGGAACCAAACTATGGCTACACCTTC
CSATGQEPNYGYTF
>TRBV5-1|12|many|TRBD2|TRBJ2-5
TGCGCCAGCAGCCCGGGGGGGGAGACCCAGTACTTC
CASSPGGETQYF
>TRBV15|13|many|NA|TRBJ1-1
TGTGCCACCAAAACGGGGGGGAGCACTGAAGCTTTCTTT
CATKTGGSTEAFF
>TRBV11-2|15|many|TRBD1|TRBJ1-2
TGTGCCAGCAGCTTAATCTCCGACAGGGGGCTCGGCTACACCTTC
CASSLISDRGLGYTF
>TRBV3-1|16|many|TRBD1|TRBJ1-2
TGTGCCAGCAGCCAAGGGGTGGACAGGGAGAACTATGGCTACACCTTC
CASSQGVDRENYGYTF
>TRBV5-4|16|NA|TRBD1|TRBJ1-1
TGTGCCAGCAACCCACCACCGGGACAGGGGAACACTGAAGCTTTCTTT
CASNPPPGQGNTEAFF
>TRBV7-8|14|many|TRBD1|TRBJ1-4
TGTGCCAGCAGCTTAAGGGGGCGGGATGAAAGACTGTTTTTT
CASSLRGRDERLFF
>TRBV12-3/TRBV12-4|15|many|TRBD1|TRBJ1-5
TGTGCCAGCAGTTCCGGGACAGGGGGCCTTCAGCCCCAGCATTTT
CASSSGTGGLQPQHF